Below are 13 T cell receptor beta chains sequenced from a single sample in a study of spatial heterogeneity in lung cancer. Time point in this sample: sample taken at primary tumor resection. TCRdb re-called the 5' RACE reads with MiXCR, one entry per CDR3 protein. The table records 10,000 to 15,000 distinct CDR3 sequences, approximately 3.5% of them present only once. The sample here was PBMCs, taken at surgery. These TCRs come from a male donor with early-stage non-small cell lung cancer.

This clonotype has at least ten counts. V usage is TRBV27 and J usage is TRBJ1-5, with D unresolved. Germline V gene data show CDR1 as MNHEY and CDR2 as SMNVEV (reference sequence). The V and J ends lost 5 bases and 2 bases respectively, with 13 bases between them. The CDR3 spans 15 residues. The CDR3 here is CASSALGGGNQPQHF. The DNA for the CDR3 is TGTGCCAGCAGTGCCTTGGGCGGGGGCAATCAGCCCCAGCATTTT.

This clonotype was picked up many times. A read error may produce the germline difference seen at one junction end. The chain has TRBV4-1 and TRBJ1-2, with 9 positions matching TRBD1. The CDR3 is 18 amino acids. The germline CDR1 and CDR2 sequences are MGHRA and YSYEKL. The CDR3 bases are TGCGCCAGCAGACAAGTCCGGGGGAGGACAGGGGCTAACTATGGCTACACCTTC. This translates into CASRQVRGRTGANYGYTF.

This clonotype came up many times. The chain joins TRBV9 to TRBJ1-2; D is perhaps TRBD1 (5 bases). V lost 4 bases and J lost 6, with 19 bases in between. The CDR3 is 15 amino acids. Germline assignment: CDR1 SGDLS and CDR2 YYNGEE. CDR3 in DNA: TGTGCCAGCAGCCCAGTGGGAGGAGGGGTGGATGGCTACACCTTC. Translating gives CASSPVGGGVDGYTF.

This clonotype is medium-sized in the sample. The chain carries TRBV20-1 and TRBJ2-1; 9 positions agree with TRBD1. V gave up 6 bases and J gave up 4 bases; unmatched junction bases: 7. CDR1 is DFQATT, CDR2 SNEGSKA, per germline (reference sequence). The CDR3 has 14 residues. The CDR3 region has the DNA TGCAGTGCGGCCGGGACAGGGTCGTACAATGAGCAGTTCTTC. Translation gives CSAAGTGSYNEQFF.

This clonotype was observed at least ten times. The chain uses TRBV14 and TRBJ2-1, with D tentatively TRBD1 (6 bases). Germline V CDR1 and CDR2: SGHDN, FVKESK. The CDR3 sequence is 15 residues long. V shed 3 bases and J shed 6 bases, with 15 bases lying between them. The CDR3 region has the DNA TGTGCCAGCAGCCAGTGGGGGCCCAGGGTCAATGAGCAGTTCTTC. Translated: CASSQWGPRVNEQFF. Full variable domain (remainder filled in from reference TRBV14 and TRBJ2-1): EAGVTQFPSHSVIEKGQTVTLRCDPISGHDNLYWYRRVMGKEIKFLLHFVKESKQDESGMPNNRFLAERTGGTYSTLKVQPAELEDSGVYFCASSQWGPRVNEQFFGPGTRLTVL.

This rearrangement joins TRBV12-3 or TRBV12-4 to TRBJ2-1; 7 nucleotides agree with TRBD2. Losses at the gene ends were 3 bases for V and 4 bases for J; bases not matched to a gene: 9. The CDR3 has 16 residues. CDR3 amino acids: CASSFRSSGGYNEQFF. The CDR3 bases are TGTGCCAGCAGTTTTAGGTCTAGCGGAGGATACAATGAGCAGTTCTTC.

This clonotype was observed many times. The chain has TRBV9 and TRBJ2-2; no reliable D call. The CDR3 is 14 amino acids. Germline V gene lookup returns CDR1 SGDLS and CDR2 YYNGEE. V was shortened by 7 bases and J by 1 base, with 11 bases between the two germline ends. The CDR3 loop reads CASGKAGNTGELFF. Here the CDR3 DNA reads TGTGCCAGCGGGAAGGCAGGGAACACCGGGGAGCTGTTTTTT.

This clonotype has at least ten counts. V is TRBV5-1 and J is TRBJ2-2, with D possibly called TRBD1 or TRBD2 (5 bases each). With 4 bases removed from V and 7 bases from J, the gap between germline ends came to 8 bases. Germline V gene sequence: CDR1 SGHRS, CDR2 YFSETQ. The CDR3 is 12 residues long. CDR3 DNA: TGCGCCAGCAGCCGGGACGGCGGGGAGCTGTTTTTT. This gives the protein CASSRDGGELFF.

This clonotype was seen at least ten times. The chain has TRBV6-2 or TRBV6-3 and TRBJ2-2; 11 bases fit TRBD2. After removal of 6 bases from V and 7 bases from J, the junction contained 4 bases not matched to a gene. The length of the CDR3 is 14 residues. Germline assignment: CDR1 MNHEY and CDR2 SVGEGT. The CDR3 loop is CASRLAGAVGELFF. CDR3 in DNA: TGTGCCAGCAGACTAGCGGGAGCTGTCGGGGAGCTGTTTTTT.

This clonotype turned up a few times. The chain couples TRBV5-1 to TRBJ2-1; D might be TRBD1 or TRBD2, each matching 6 bases. The length of the CDR3 is 15 residues. V was shortened by 3 bases and J by 10 bases, with 20 bases between the two germline ends. CDR1 SGHRS and CDR2 YFSETQ come from the germline V gene. Here the CDR3 DNA reads TGCGCCAGCAGCTCGGGAGACAGGTGGTCGGAGGAGCAGTTCTTC. This codes for CASSSGDRWSEEQFF.

There are many counts of this clonotype. The gene calls are TRBV12-3 or TRBV12-4 and TRBJ2-2, with a possible D match to TRBD1 (6 bases). This CDR3 has 14 amino acids. The V end was cut by 3 bases, the J end by 7 bases, with 12 bases between. The CDR3 region is CASSFQGLGGELFF. The DNA for the CDR3 is TGTGCCAGCAGTTTTCAGGGGCTCGGCGGGGAGCTGTTTTTT.

At least ten counts were recorded for this clonotype. The rearrangement links TRBV29-1 to TRBJ2-7, with D possibly matching TRBD2 (5 bases). This CDR3 has 11 amino acids. Looked up from germline, CDR1 is SQVTM and CDR2 is ANQGSEA. V was pared by 5 bases and J by 2 bases, with 7 bases between. CDR3 bases: TGCAGCGTTTTGGGAGCCTACGAGCAGTACTTC. Encoded protein: CSVLGAYEQYF.

This clonotype was seen repeatedly, ten times or more. The chain is built from TRBV20-1 and TRBJ1-5; D uncertain. The CDR3 has 13 amino acids. V lost 0 bases to trimming and J lost 0 bases, with 3 bases between them. CDR1 and CDR2 (germline): DFQATT, SNEGSKA (reference sequence). This chain's CDR3 is CSAREDSNQPQHF. The CDR3 region has the DNA TGCAGTGCTAGAGAGGATAGCAATCAGCCCCAGCATTTT.